Shown below are 14 T cell receptor beta chains from a single sample sequenced in a study of blood T cell repertoires in COVID-19. Generated by immunoSEQ multiplex PCR, the TCRdb table keeps only in-frame clones and is missing some. The sample lists roughly 300,000 clones, more than 70% seen once, with approximately 8% in the top ten. Sequencing was performed on peripheral blood. Every receptor here comes from a woman aged 50 to 60 who had recovered from COVID-19.

This clone has only one observation. J is TRBJ2-1 and V is TRBV6-2 or TRBV6-3; tentatively, D is TRBD2 (5 bases). CDR3 size: 12 residues. In germline, CDR1 is MNHEY, CDR2 SVGEGT. V lost 2 bases, J lost 8 bases, and 7 bases lay in between. The CDR3 spells CASSYRRDEQFF. DNA of the CDR3: TGTGCCAGCAGTTACAGGCGGGATGAGCAGTTCTTC.

The CDR3 is CASSVEGVAGVQETQYF. CDR3 coding DNA: TGTGCCAGCAGCGTAGAAGGGGTAGCGGGGGTCCAAGAGACCCAGTACTTC. The chain combines TRBV9 with TRBJ2-5; 9 bases are shared with TRBD2. Germline CDR1 and CDR2: SGDLS and YYNGEE. This CDR3 contains 17 residues. V dropped 0 bases and J dropped 1; count of bases not matched to a gene: 7. The variable domain in full, with the rest retrieved from reference TRBV9 and TRBJ2-5, is DSGVTQTPKHLITATGQRVTLRCSPRSGDLSVYWYQQSLDQGLQFLIQYYNGEERAKGNILERFSAQQFPDLHSELNLSSLELGDSALYFCASSVEGVAGVQETQYFGPGTRLLVL.

The V and J genes are TRBV20-1 and TRBJ1-2; 7 positions agree with TRBD1. The germline V gene has CDR1 DFQATT and CDR2 SNEGSKA (reference sequence). With 5 bases clipped from V and 7 bases from J, the junction kept 4 bases outside the gene matches. The length of the CDR3 is 11 residues. CDR3 loop: CSAAQGSGYTF. The CDR3 nucleotides are TGCAGTGCTGCACAGGGGTCTGGCTACACCTTC.

This clone showed up many times. The chain is built from TRBV2 and TRBJ2-1; 11 bases match TRBD1. This CDR3 spans 14 amino acids. The V gene's germline CDR1 is SNHLY and CDR2 FYNNEI. The trim removed 6 bases at V and 7 bases at J, leaving 5 bases unmatched. CDR3 sequence: CASSGQGALNEQFF. As DNA, the CDR3 is TGTGCCAGCAGCGGACAGGGGGCTTTGAATGAGCAGTTCTTC.

This chain links TRBV18 with TRBJ2-5; D not resolved. The CDR3 is made up of 12 amino acids. CDR1 and CDR2 from the germline V gene are KGHSH and LQKENI. V lost 5 bases and J 2 bases, leaving 6 bases between the germline ends. CDR3 sequence (DNA): TGTGCCAGCTCAGCAGATCAAGAGACCCAGTACTTC. Translated, it gives CASSADQETQYF.

The rearrangement uses TRBV5-8 and TRBJ2-1; 8 bases agree with TRBD1. CDR1 is SGHTS and CDR2 is YDEGEE in the germline V gene. Trimming removed 4 bases from V and 0 bases from J; junction bases left unmatched: 12. The CDR3 is 18 amino acids. The CDR3 spells CASSPWGQGALSYNEQFF. In DNA, the CDR3 is TGTGCCAGCAGCCCGTGGGGGCAGGGGGCCCTCTCCTACAATGAGCAGTTCTTC. The whole variable domain, filled in from reference TRBV5-8 and TRBJ2-1, reads EAGVTQSPTHLIKTRGQQATLRCSPISGHTSVYWYQQALGLGLQFLLWYDEGEERNRGNFPPRFSGRQFPNYSSELNVNALELEDSALYLCASSPWGQGALSYNEQFFGPGTRLTVL.

This chain connects TRBV6-5 to TRBJ1-1, with TRBD1 matching over 9 bases. Germline CDR1 MNHEY, CDR2 SVGAGI. J was trimmed by 5 bases and V by 2 bases; bases with no gene match: 6. The CDR3 runs to 15 residues. CDR3 loop: CASSYRDRVRTEAFF. The CDR3, as DNA: TGTGCCAGCAGTTACCGGGACAGGGTAAGGACTGAAGCTTTCTTT.

The rearrangement joins TRBV10-3 to TRBJ2-6; D may be TRBD1 (6 bases). Deletions cut 6 bases from V and 1 base from J, with 10 bases between. In germline, CDR1 is ENHRY, CDR2 SYGVKD. The CDR3 spans 15 residues. The CDR3 nucleotides read TGTGCCATCAGGCCACAGGGTTCTGGGGCCAACGTCCTGACTTTC. Translated: CAIRPQGSGANVLTF.

The genes are TRBV6-6 and TRBJ2-1; D is perhaps TRBD1 (5 bases). The CDR3 is made up of 17 amino acids. Per germline, CDR1 MNHNY and CDR2 SVGAGI (reference sequence). V lost 6 bases and J 0 bases, leaving 18 bases between the germline ends. CDR3 nucleotide sequence: TGTGCCAGCAGCCGAGCCGGTCAGGGTAGCTCCTACAATGAGCAGTTCTTC. Its translation is CASSRAGQGSSYNEQFF.

The J gene is TRBJ2-7, the V gene TRBV28, with 9 bases lining up with TRBD1. Germline V gene lookup returns CDR1 MDHEN and CDR2 SYDVKM. This CDR3 comprises 15 residues. The V gene end was trimmed by 4 bases and the J gene end by 2 bases; junction bases not matched to a gene: 6. CDR3 amino acids: CASSSHGTGTYEQYF. CDR3 nucleotides: TGTGCCAGCAGTTCACACGGGACAGGGACCTACGAGCAGTACTTC.

The CDR3: CASSLGLTYEQYF. DNA for the CDR3: TGTGCCAGCAGTTTAGGACTTACCTACGAGCAGTACTTC. The chain combines TRBV28 with TRBJ2-7, with D possibly being TRBD2 (5 bases). In germline, CDR1 is MDHEN, CDR2 SYDVKM. There are 13 residues in the CDR3. V shed 2 bases and J shed 2 bases, with 7 bases lying between them.

The chain couples TRBV14 to TRBJ2-1, with TRBD2 matching 7 bases. CDR3 size: 17 residues. J was trimmed by 0 bases and V by 2 bases; bases with no gene match: 7. Germline loops: CDR1 SGHDN, CDR2 FVKESK. CDR3 protein: CASSQSSGASSYNEQFF. DNA of the CDR3: TGTGCCAGCAGCCAATCTAGCGGAGCCTCCTCCTACAATGAGCAGTTCTTC. The full variable domain, rest sourced from reference TRBV14 and TRBJ2-1, is EAGVTQFPSHSVIEKGQTVTLRCDPISGHDNLYWYRRVMGKEIKFLLHFVKESKQDESGMPNNRFLAERTGGTYSTLKVQPAELEDSGVYFCASSQSSGASSYNEQFFGPGTRLTVL.

This clone was seen once. V is TRBV18 and J is TRBJ2-5, with a possible D match to TRBD2 (6 bases). Trimming removed 1 base from V and 5 bases from J, with 17 bases in between. Germline lookup yields CDR1 KGHSH and CDR2 LQKENI. CDR3 length equals 16 residues. The CDR3 DNA follows: TGTGCCAGCTCACCACTATCTGGAGGGGCTGAGGAGACCCAGTACTTC. Translating it yields CASSPLSGGAEETQYF. Drawing the rest from reference TRBV18 and TRBJ2-5, the complete variable domain is NAGVMQNPRHLVRRRGQEARLRCSPMKGHSHVYWYRQLPEEGLKFMVYLQKENIIDESGMPKERFSAEFPKEGPSILRIQQVVRGDSAAYFCASSPLSGGAEETQYFGPGTRLLVL.

The CDR3 loop reads CASSLTIQGGYTF. As DNA, the CDR3 is TGTGCCAGCAGCTTAACGATACAGGGTGGCTACACCTTC. This chain links TRBV7-8 with TRBJ1-2, with D possibly matching TRBD1 (6 bases). The V gene lost 2 bases and the J gene lost 7 bases, with 11 bases spanning the gap. The CDR3 is made up of 13 amino acids. Germline CDR1 reads SGHVS; CDR2 reads FQNEAQ.